The 27 T cell receptor beta chains below come from one sample, sequenced in a study of blood T cell repertoires in COVID-19. Here immunoSEQ multiplex PCR was the method, and the copy in TCRdb shows in-frame clones only, minus some. The sample contains about 290,000 clones, roughly 89% of which appear only once. The sequencing sample was made of peripheral blood. All receptors come from a woman in her 30s with COVID-19, enrolled during active disease.

This clone has only one observation. This chain connects TRBV7-8 to TRBJ2-1; D ambiguous. The V end was cut by 1 base, the J end by 7 bases, with 8 bases between. Germline V gene data show CDR1 as SGHVS and CDR2 as FQNEAQ. This CDR3 contains 13 residues. The CDR3 reads CASSLGIRNEQFF. The CDR3 DNA follows: TGTGCCAGCAGCTTAGGAATCAGGAATGAGCAGTTCTTC.

V and J are TRBV5-6 and TRBJ1-2; D is unclear. Trimming took off 0 bases at V and 7 bases at J, with 10 bases between the two ends. The germline V gene has CDR1 SGHDT and CDR2 YYEEEE. The CDR3 is made up of 13 amino acids. The CDR3 spells CASSLGGLGGYTF. Written as DNA, the CDR3 is TGTGCCAGCAGCTTGGGAGGGCTGGGTGGCTACACCTTC. Drawing the rest from reference TRBV5-6 and TRBJ1-2, the complete variable domain is DAGVTQSPTHLIKTRGQQVTLRCSPKSGHDTVSWYQQALGQGPQFIFQYYEEEERQRGNFPDRFSGHQFPNYSSELNVNALLLGDSALYLCASSLGGLGGYTFGSGTRLTVV.

The V gene is TRBV5-1, the J gene TRBJ2-2; no reliable D call. V lost 4 bases and J 1 base, leaving 11 bases between the germline ends. The CDR3 covers 15 residues. CDR1 SGHRS and CDR2 YFSETQ come from the germline V gene. DNA for the CDR3: TGCGCCAGCAGCGGCACAGCTCTGAACACCGGGGAGCTGTTTTTT. As protein: CASSGTALNTGELFF.

The gene calls are TRBV9 and TRBJ1-2, with 7 bases that match TRBD1. This CDR3 is 13 amino acids long. V gave up 5 bases and J gave up 7 bases; unmatched junction bases: 8. Germline loops: CDR1 SGDLS, CDR2 YYNGEE. This CDR3 is CASRDRPLSGYTF. As DNA, the CDR3 is TGTGCCAGCAGGGACAGGCCCCTGTCTGGCTACACCTTC.

The V and J genes are TRBV3-1 (or the pseudogene TRBV3-2) and TRBJ1-2; a weak D match, TRBD1 (5 bases). The CDR3 has 14 residues. V was cut by 1 base and J by 7 bases, with 13 bases left in between. The germline V gene encodes CDR1 LGHDT and CDR2 YNNKEL (reference sequence). CDR3 sequence (DNA): TGTGCCAGCAGCCAAGTTCAGGGCCTTGGTGGCTACACCTTC. Protein product: CASSQVQGLGGYTF.

This rearrangement joins TRBV27 to TRBJ2-5; TRBD2 is a possible D gene (6 bases). The CDR3 length is 16 residues. In germline, CDR1 is MNHEY, CDR2 SMNVEV (reference sequence). V lost 6 bases to trimming and J lost 5 bases, with 22 bases between them. CDR3 residues: CASRDSGGPIYETQYF. CDR3 sequence (DNA): TGTGCCAGCAGGGACTCAGGAGGGCCTATTTATGAGACCCAGTACTTC.

This chain joins TRBV5-4 and TRBJ2-1; TRBD1 matches at 9 bases. V gave up 4 bases and J gave up 5 bases; unmatched junction bases: 7. CDR3 length equals 15 residues. CDR1 and CDR2 from the germline V gene are SGHNT and YYREEE (reference sequence). The CDR3 region is CASSRGDRDNNEQFF. DNA of the CDR3: TGTGCCAGCAGCCGGGGGGACAGGGATAACAATGAGCAGTTCTTC.

The genes are TRBV30 and TRBJ1-4; no reliable D call. The CDR3 spans 11 residues. CDR1 and CDR2 from the germline V gene are GTSNPN and SVGIG (reference sequence). Deletions cut 1 base from V and 8 bases from J, with 5 bases between. The CDR3 reads CAWSGREKLFF. In nucleotides, the CDR3 is TGTGCCTGGAGTGGCCGGGAAAAACTGTTTTTT.

The V gene is TRBV6-4, the J gene TRBJ1-1; 7 nucleotides align to TRBD1. CDR1 and CDR2 from the germline V gene are MRHNA and SNTAGT. With V trimmed by 4 bases and J by 0 bases, 2 bases remained unmatched. The CDR3 contains 14 residues. The CDR3 nucleotides are TGTGCCAGCAGTGCACAGGGGCTGAACACTGAAGCTTTCTTT. It yields the protein CASSAQGLNTEAFF.

This clone has only one observation. The CDR3 protein is CACGDYGYTF. In DNA, the CDR3 is TGTGCCTGCGGCGACTATGGCTACACCTTC. The rearrangement links TRBV19 to TRBJ1-2; D not certain. Germline CDR1 is LNHDA and CDR2 is SQIVND (reference sequence). Trimming shortened V by 11 bases and J by 3 bases, and 7 bases separated the two germline ends. The CDR3 extends over 10 amino acids.

The gene calls are TRBV18 and TRBJ1-6; D is undetermined. V shed 3 bases and J shed 11 bases, with 17 bases lying between them. Germline V lookup: CDR1 KGHSH, CDR2 LQKENI. The CDR3 extends over 15 amino acids. Here the CDR3 reads CASSPSDSRSAPLHF. The CDR3 DNA sequence: TGTGCCAGCTCACCTTCTGATTCCCGTTCGGCACCCCTCCACTTT.

The CDR3 reads CASSLWGTPRGEQFF. In DNA, the CDR3 is TGTGCCAGCAGTTTATGGGGGACCCCACGGGGGGAGCAGTTCTTC. The chain recombines TRBV28 with TRBJ2-1; tentative D call: TRBD2 (6 bases). The CDR3 runs to 15 residues. Germline V gene lookup returns CDR1 MDHEN and CDR2 SYDVKM. Trimming removed 0 bases at V and 10 bases at J, with 16 bases between. The variable domain in full, with the rest retrieved from reference TRBV28 and TRBJ2-1, is DVKVTQSSRYLVKRTGEKVFLECVQDMDHENMFWYRQDPGLGLRLIYFSYDVKMKEKGDIPEGYSVSREKKERFSLILESASTNQTSMYLCASSLWGTPRGEQFFGPGTRLTVL.

The chain employs TRBV2 and TRBJ2-3, with 8 bases lining up with TRBD2. Germline CDR1 SNHLY, CDR2 FYNNEI. This CDR3 has 15 residues. The J segment lost 5 bases and the V segment lost 6 bases, leaving 10 bases of the junction unmatched. The CDR3 loop is CASRNTGGAEDTQYF. CDR3 coding DNA: TGTGCCAGCAGAAACACGGGGGGGGCCGAAGATACGCAGTATTTT.

V is TRBV12-3 or TRBV12-4 and J is TRBJ1-1, with D maybe TRBD1 (5 bases). Trimming removed 4 bases at V and 8 bases at J, with 8 bases between. The CDR3 runs 11 residues. The CDR3: CASSWGGEAFF. CDR3 coding DNA: TGTGCCAGCAGTTGGGGGGGGGAAGCTTTCTTT.

This clone was observed a single time. V gene TRBV19 combines with J gene TRBJ2-1, with D maybe TRBD2 (7 bases). The length of the CDR3 is 14 residues. V gave up 10 bases and J gave up 9 bases, with 22 bases separating them. Germline V gene sequence: CDR1 LNHDA, CDR2 SQIVND (reference sequence). The CDR3 nucleotides are TGTGCCACCAGAAGGGGGGGGGCCCCCGGTGAGCAGTTCTTC. This translates into CATRRGGAPGEQFF.

The genes are TRBV4-1 and TRBJ1-6, with 7 bases matching TRBD1. Germline V gene data show CDR1 as MGHRA and CDR2 as YSYEKL. V lost 4 bases to trimming and J lost 4 bases; unmatched junction nucleotides: 1. This CDR3 has 14 residues. CDR3 protein: CASSPTGYNSPLHF. The CDR3 DNA reads as TGCGCCAGCAGCCCGACAGGGTATAATTCACCCCTCCACTTT.

This chain uses TRBV28 with TRBJ1-5, with D possibly matching TRBD1 (6 bases). Trimming removed 5 bases at V and 4 bases at J, with 12 bases between. The CDR3 totals 14 residues. Germline lookup yields CDR1 MDHEN and CDR2 SYDVKM. The CDR3 coding sequence is TGTGCCAGCAGTGCCCGGGACACAAATCAGCCCCAGCATTTT. It yields the protein CASSARDTNQPQHF. Variable domain in full (rest from reference TRBV28 and TRBJ1-5): DVKVTQSSRYLVKRTGEKVFLECVQDMDHENMFWYRQDPGLGLRLIYFSYDVKMKEKGDIPEGYSVSREKKERFSLILESASTNQTSMYLCASSARDTNQPQHFGDGTRLSIL.

The rearrangement links TRBV5-5 to TRBJ1-2; possibly TRBD1 for D (5 bases). The CDR3 has 16 residues. Germline assignment: CDR1 SGHKS and CDR2 YYEKEE (reference sequence). Trimming took 4 bases from V and 6 from J, leaving 22 bases between them. The CDR3 nucleotides read TGTGCCAGCAGCACTTCGTCGGACCAGGGCGGTGATGGCTACACCTTC. Translating it yields CASSTSSDQGGDGYTF.

The J gene is TRBJ2-1, the V gene TRBV7-2; perhaps TRBD1 as D (5 bases). This CDR3 has 16 amino acids. Per germline, CDR1 SGHTA and CDR2 FQGNSA. V was pared by 5 bases and J by 1 base, with 15 bases between. The CDR3 is CASSGQGRESYNEQFF. The CDR3 DNA reads TGTGCCAGCAGCGGTCAGGGAAGAGAGTCCTACAATGAGCAGTTCTTC.

The rearrangement uses TRBV28 and TRBJ1-5; TRBD1 aligns across 7 bases. V was clipped by 9 bases and J by 0 bases; unmatched bases: 5. The CDR3 is 14 residues long. The germline V gene encodes CDR1 MDHEN and CDR2 SYDVKM. Here the CDR3 reads CASDQGVSNQPQHF. In DNA, the CDR3 is TGTGCCAGTGATCAGGGGGTTAGCAATCAGCCCCAGCATTTT.

The rearrangement joins TRBV5-1 to TRBJ1-1; D gene uncertain. The CDR3 has 13 amino acids. Germline CDR1 SGHRS, CDR2 YFSETQ. V gave up 4 bases and J gave up 5 bases, with 12 bases separating them. Here the CDR3 reads CASSGRWGTEAFF. CDR3 nucleotide sequence: TGCGCCAGCAGCGGGAGATGGGGAACTGAAGCTTTCTTT.

This clone has a single count. This chain joins TRBV7-9 and TRBJ1-2, with D possibly matching TRBD1 (6 bases). The germline V gene has CDR1 SEHNR and CDR2 FQNEAQ (reference sequence). The CDR3 sequence is 14 residues long. Trimming took 5 bases from V and 3 from J, leaving 13 bases between them. CDR3 bases: TGTGCCAGCAGCACGGGAGGGGGGTACTATGGCTACACCTTC. Protein: CASSTGGGYYGYTF. The complete variable domain, with remaining parts taken from reference TRBV7-9 and TRBJ1-2, reads DTGVSQNPRHKITKRGQNVTFRCDPISEHNRLYWYRQTLGQGPEFLTYFQNEAQLEKSRLLSDRFSAERPKGSFSTLEIQRTEQGDSAMYLCASSTGGGYYGYTFGSGTRLTVV.

This clone was picked up one time. The chain is built from TRBV5-6 and TRBJ1-2; D unresolved. Germline V CDR1 and CDR2: SGHDT, YYEEEE. V shed 0 bases and J shed 3 bases, with 12 bases lying between them. This CDR3 is 15 amino acids long. The CDR3 reads CASSLASPGHYGYTF. CDR3 nucleotides: TGTGCCAGCAGCTTGGCCTCCCCAGGCCACTATGGCTACACCTTC. Full variable domain (missing parts from reference TRBV5-6 and TRBJ1-2): DAGVTQSPTHLIKTRGQQVTLRCSPKSGHDTVSWYQQALGQGPQFIFQYYEEEERQRGNFPDRFSGHQFPNYSSELNVNALLLGDSALYLCASSLASPGHYGYTFGSGTRLTVV.

V usage is TRBV19 and J usage is TRBJ1-2; no clear D gene. CDR3 length: 14 amino acids. Germline V lookup: CDR1 LNHDA, CDR2 SQIVND (reference sequence). V was trimmed by 3 bases and J by 8 bases, leaving 16 bases between them. The CDR3 DNA is TGTGCCAGTAGTATGGCCCGGGTCTCGCACGGCTACACCTTC. Residues: CASSMARVSHGYTF.

The gene calls are TRBV3-1 (or the pseudogene TRBV3-2) and TRBJ1-2, with D unresolved. V dropped 4 bases and J dropped 3 bases, with 9 bases sitting between them. This CDR3 has 13 residues. Germline V gene sequence: CDR1 LGHDT, CDR2 YNNKEL (reference sequence). The CDR3 sequence: CASSRARDYGYTF. The DNA of the CDR3 is TGTGCCAGCAGCCGGGCGAGGGACTATGGCTACACCTTC.

There are a few counts of this clone. J is TRBJ1-5 and V is TRBV18, with TRBD1 matching over 7 bases. Germline V CDR1 and CDR2: KGHSH, LQKENI. The CDR3 loop spans 13 amino acids. V was clipped by 3 bases and J by 7 bases; unmatched bases: 3. The DNA for the CDR3 is TGTGCCAGCTCACCGACAGGGCGGCAGCCCCAGCATTTT. Encoded protein: CASSPTGRQPQHF.

The rearrangement joins TRBV5-4 to TRBJ1-2, with 11 bases that match TRBD1. This CDR3 comprises 17 residues. Germline trimming cut 4 bases from V and 4 bases from J; bases unmatched to any gene: 12. CDR1 SGHNT and CDR2 YYREEE come from the germline V gene (reference sequence). The CDR3 is CASSGWTGGQPVYGYTF. The CDR3 nucleotides are TGTGCCAGCAGCGGATGGACAGGGGGCCAACCCGTCTATGGCTACACCTTC.